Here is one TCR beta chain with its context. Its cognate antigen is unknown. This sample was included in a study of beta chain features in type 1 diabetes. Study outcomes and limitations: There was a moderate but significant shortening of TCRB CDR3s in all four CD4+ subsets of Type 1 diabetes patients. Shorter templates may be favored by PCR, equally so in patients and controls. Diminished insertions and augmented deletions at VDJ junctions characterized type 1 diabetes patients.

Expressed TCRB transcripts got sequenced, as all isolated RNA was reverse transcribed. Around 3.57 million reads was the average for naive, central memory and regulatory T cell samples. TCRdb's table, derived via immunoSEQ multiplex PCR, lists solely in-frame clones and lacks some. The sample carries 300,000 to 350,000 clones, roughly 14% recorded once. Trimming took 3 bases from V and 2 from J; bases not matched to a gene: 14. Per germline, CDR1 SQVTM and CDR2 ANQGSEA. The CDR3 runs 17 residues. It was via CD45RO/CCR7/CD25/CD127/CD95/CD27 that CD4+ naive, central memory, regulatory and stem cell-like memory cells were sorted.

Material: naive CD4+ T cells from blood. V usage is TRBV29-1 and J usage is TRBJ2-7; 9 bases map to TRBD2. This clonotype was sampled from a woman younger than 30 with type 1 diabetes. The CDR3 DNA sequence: TGCAGCGTTGAGAGGGCTAGCGGGACCCTTAGCACCTACGAGCAGTACTTC. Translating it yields CSVERASGTLSTYEQYF.